A selection of T cell receptor beta chains follows, all from one sample in a study of identical twins. Via MiXCR, TCRdb re-called the 5' RACE reads, giving one row per CDR3 protein. Among 690,000 or so distinct CDR3 sequences, about 9.4% were seen once, and the ten largest hold 0.8% to 1%. Another study also made use of these data, one on yellow fever vaccine responses in identical twins.

Material for sequencing was PBMCs. All receptors derive from a young woman in good health. The CDR3 runs from the conserved cysteine through the conserved F or W. The D gene is left open where the match is weak. Only part of the rows carry a size: once, few, many, or a class if the clone is expanded.

size,D,V,J,CDR3,DNA
few,-,TRBV10-1,TRBJ2-3,CASSESGRRNTQYF,TGCGCCAGCAGTGAGTCGGGACGTCGTAATACGCAGTATTTT
-,-,TRBV12-3/TRBV12-4,TRBJ1-1,CASSPPLQGEAFF,TGTGCCAGCAGCCCCCCTTTACAGGGTGAAGCTTTCTTT
-,TRBD1,TRBV3-1,TRBJ2-7,CASSQDVRDRATYEQYF,TGTGCCAGCAGCCAAGATGTTAGGGACAGGGCGACCTACGAGCAGTACTTC
-,-,TRBV7-9,TRBJ2-1,CASSFFAGKQFF,TGTGCCAGCAGCTTCTTCGCGGGGAAACAGTTCTTC
-,-,TRBV11-2,TRBJ2-2,CASSWVPGELFF,TGTGCCAGCAGCTGGGTACCCGGGGAGCTGTTTTTT
-,TRBD1,TRBV5-5,TRBJ2-3,CASSFRQGVRTDTQYF,TGTGCCAGCAGCTTTCGACAGGGGGTTAGGACAGATACGCAGTATTTT
many,-,TRBV29-1,TRBJ2-3,CSVARRIADTQYF,TGCAGCGTTGCCAGGAGGATCGCAGATACGCAGTATTTT
-,-,TRBV7-8,TRBJ2-3,CASSQPGLPTDTQYF,TGTGCCAGCAGCCAACCGGGACTGCCCACAGATACGCAGTATTTT
-,-,TRBV20-1,TRBJ2-2,CCARDSEATRANTGELFF,TGCTGTGCTAGAGATTCTGAGGCGACTAGGGCGAACACCGGGGAGCTGTTTTTT
-,-,TRBV5-1,TRBJ2-1,CASSRDLTYNEQFF,TGCGCCAGCAGCCGGGACCTAACCTACAATGAGCAGTTCTTC
-,-,TRBV24-1,TRBJ2-3,CAIRDGSTDTQYF,TGTGCCATCCGGGACGGGAGCACAGATACGCAGTATTTT
-,-,TRBV3-1,TRBJ2-3,CASSKGSGLSSDTQYF,TGTGCCAGCAGCAAGGGGTCGGGTCTTAGTTCAGATACGCAGTATTTT
few,-,TRBV5-1,TRBJ2-7,CASSLASGRNSEQYF,TGCGCCAGCAGCTTGGCCTCAGGGCGTAATTCCGAGCAGTACTTC
-,TRBD1,TRBV6-2/TRBV6-3,TRBJ2-4,CASSYIDRGVVMHF,TGTGCCAGCAGTTACATCGACAGGGGGGTTGTTATGCACTTC
-,TRBD2,TRBV29-1,TRBJ2-1,CSVAGTSGGGVYNEQFF,TGCAGCGTCGCCGGGACTAGCGGAGGAGGGGTGTACAATGAGCAGTTCTTC
-,-,TRBV30,TRBJ2-2,CAWAGWGSGELFF,TGTGCCTGGGCTGGTTGGGGTTCCGGGGAGCTGTTTTTT
-,-,TRBV4-2,TRBJ1-1,CASSLKDGHTEAFF,TGTGCCAGCAGCCTAAAAGACGGGCACACTGAAGCTTTCTTT
-,TRBD1,TRBV14,TRBJ2-7,CASSRETGRAYEQYF,TGTGCCAGCAGCCGAGAGACAGGGCGGGCCTACGAGCAGTACTTC
-,TRBD1,TRBV20-1,TRBJ2-3,CSASGTGGVTDTQYF,TGCAGTGCTAGTGGGACAGGGGGAGTCACAGATACGCAGTATTTT
-,TRBD1,TRBV5-1,TRBJ1-4,CASSSDRAFNEKLFF,TGCGCCAGCAGCTCGGACAGGGCCTTTAATGAAAAACTGTTTTTT
few,TRBD2,TRBV6-2/TRBV6-3,TRBJ2-5,CASSYILQREVWRETQYF,TGTGCCAGCAGTTACATTCTCCAGCGGGAGGTTTGGAGGGAGACCCAGTACTTC
few,TRBD2,TRBV20-1,TRBJ2-1,CSARDTSGRIYNEQFF,TGCAGTGCTAGAGATACTAGCGGGAGGATCTACAATGAGCAGTTCTTC
-,-,TRBV7-9,TRBJ2-1,CAQTRETSYNEQFF,TGTGCCCAGACCCGGGAGACTTCCTACAATGAGCAGTTCTTC
many,TRBD1,TRBV6-1,TRBJ2-7,CASSRQGYEQYF,TGTGCCAGCAGCCGACAGGGCTACGAGCAGTACTTC
-,TRBD2,TRBV11-3,TRBJ2-2,CASSLEGGGTGELFF,TGTGCCAGCAGCTTAGAAGGCGGGGGTACCGGGGAGCTGTTTTTT
-,-,TRBV30,TRBJ1-1,CAWSSDYRRAFF,TGTGCCTGGAGTTCGGATTATAGGAGAGCTTTCTTT
-,TRBD1,TRBV29-1,TRBJ2-3,CSGLQGADTQYF,TGCAGCGGGTTACAGGGGGCAGATACGCAGTATTTT
few,-,TRBV12-3/TRBV12-4,TRBJ1-5,CASSFSPVEPQHF,TGTGCCAGCAGTTTCAGTCCGGTTGAGCCCCAGCATTTT
-,-,TRBV29-1,TRBJ2-7,CSVEVAASYEQYF,TGCAGCGTTGAAGTCGCGGCCTCCTACGAGCAGTACTTC
many,-,TRBV4-3,TRBJ2-2,CASSQGLAGELFF,TGCGCCAGCAGCCAAGGGCTGGCCGGGGAGCTGTTTTTT
-,-,TRBV11-2,TRBJ1-3,CASTRTGGSGNTIYF,TGTGCCAGCACCAGAACGGGTGGCTCTGGAAACACCATATATTTT
many,TRBD2,TRBV3-1,TRBJ2-7,CASSQSTGGSYEQYF,TGTGCCAGCAGCCAATCAACGGGAGGCTCCTACGAGCAGTACTTC
-,TRBD1,TRBV7-8,TRBJ2-1,CASSLADRGRNEQFF,TGTGCCAGCAGCTTAGCGGACAGGGGTAGGAATGAGCAGTTCTTC
many,TRBD2,TRBV4-3,TRBJ2-1,CASSQGIAGVNEQFF,TGCGCCAGCAGCCAAGGAATAGCGGGAGTGAATGAGCAGTTCTTC
many,-,TRBV29-1,TRBJ2-5,CSVDTGIQETQYF,TGCAGCGTTGATACGGGTATTCAAGAGACCCAGTACTTC
many,-,TRBV4-3,TRBJ2-1,CASSQDLVSGELFNEQFF,TGCGCCAGCAGCCAAGATTTAGTCTCGGGAGAGCTTTTTAATGAGCAGTTCTTC
-,-,TRBV7-6,TRBJ1-4,CASRPTVLTNEKLFF,TGTGCCAGCAGGCCGACGGTTCTTACTAATGAAAAACTGTTTTTT
few,TRBD1,TRBV20-1,TRBJ1-3,CSAEDRVSGNTIYF,TGCAGTGCTGAAGACAGGGTCAGCGGAAACACCATATATTTT
-,-,TRBV27,TRBJ1-2,CASSLSSPTGYGYTF,TGTGCCAGCAGTTTATCGTCCCCCACTGGCTATGGTTACACCTTC
few,-,TRBV24-1,TRBJ2-1,CATSDLATEQFF,TGTGCCACCAGTGATTTGGCGACTGAGCAGTTCTTC
many,-,TRBV7-9,TRBJ2-1,CASSLRTEEQFF,TGTGCCAGCAGCTTACGGACGGAGGAGCAGTTCTTC
many,TRBD2,TRBV5-1,TRBJ2-3,CASSPDGGGAKDTQYF,TGCGCCAGCAGCCCGGATGGCGGGGGGGCGAAAGATACGCAGTATTTT
-,-,TRBV10-3,TRBJ2-3,CAISDGTSTDTQYF,TGTGCCATCAGTGACGGGACTAGCACAGATACGCAGTATTTT